The 12 T cell receptor beta chains below were found in one sample sequenced in a study of OX40 agonist ivuxolimab in advanced cancers. Method: immunoSEQ multiplex PCR; TCRdb's copy keeps in-frame clones and lacks some. Of 150,000 to 190,000 clones in the sample, around 94% were seen once. Here the sequenced sample was CD4+ or CD8+ T cells sorted from blood, taken in a trial of the OX40 agonist ivuxolimab. Every receptor here comes from an adult with an advanced solid tumor such as melanoma, head and neck, liver or kidney cancer.

This chain uses TRBV21-1 with TRBJ2-1; the D segment call TRBD2 is taken from the table without a DNA check. TRBV21-1 has pseudogene status. This CDR3 is built from 16 residues. This CDR3 is CASSLAVRSSYNEQFF. The CDR3 DNA reads TGTGCCAGCAGTCTAGCAGTCCGAAGCTCCTACAATGAGCAGTTCTTC.

This clone was seen only once. The chain employs TRBV7-2 and TRBJ1-1; D uncertain. V dropped 8 bases and J dropped 1 base, with 11 bases sitting between them. The CDR3 totals 13 residues. The germline V gene encodes CDR1 SGHTA and CDR2 FQGNSA. The CDR3 region is CASLRSGNTEAFF. CDR3 in DNA: TGTGCCAGCCTAAGGTCAGGGAACACTGAAGCTTTCTTT.

The rearrangement links TRBV11-1 to TRBJ2-6; D might be TRBD2 (6 bases). The V end lost 10 bases, the J end lost 2 bases, and 12 bases lay between the germline ends. There are 14 residues in the CDR3. The germline gives CDR1 SGHAT, CDR2 FQDESV (reference sequence). The CDR3 DNA is TGTGCCACGGCGGAGGGCGCTGGGGCCAACGTCCTGACTTTC. It translates to CATAEGAGANVLTF. The full variable domain, with the rest looked up from reference TRBV11-1 and TRBJ2-6, is EAEVAQSPRYKITEKSQAVAFWCDPISGHATLYWYRQILGQGPELLVQFQDESVVDDSQLPKDRFSAERLKGVDSTLKIQPAELGDSAMYLCATAEGAGANVLTFGAGSRLTVL.

This clone was counted once. This chain links TRBV5-4 with TRBJ2-5, with TRBD2 matching 14 bases. The CDR3 consists of 16 residues. The V and J ends lost 3 bases and 3 bases, in that order; junction bases with no gene match: 4. Germline V gives CDR1 SGHNT, CDR2 YYREEE (reference sequence). As DNA, the CDR3 is TGTGCCAGCAGCTGGACTAGCGGGGGGCCGAAAGAGACCCAGTACTTC. As protein: CASSWTSGGPKETQYF.

The chain couples TRBV7-2 to TRBJ1-4; 10 bases map to TRBD1. CDR1 SGHTA and CDR2 FQGNSA come from the germline V gene. The CDR3 has 15 amino acids. V gave up 4 bases and J gave up 5 bases; unmatched junction bases: 4. The CDR3 region is CASSSPGQGNEKLFF. In nucleotides, the CDR3 is TGTGCCAGCAGCTCGCCGGGACAGGGGAATGAAAAACTGTTTTTT.

The chain employs TRBV5-4 and TRBJ1-2, with 7 bases that match TRBD1. Germline CDR1 SGHNT, CDR2 YYREEE (reference sequence). V was pared by 4 bases and J by 5 bases, with 11 bases of the junction left unmatched. There are 15 residues in the CDR3. Here the CDR3 DNA reads TGTGCCAGCAGCCCGGATGTAGGGGGCGGTTATGGCTACACCTTC. Translating it yields CASSPDVGGGYGYTF.

This clone appeared once. The CDR3 sequence is CASSGGGRVYEQYF. DNA of the CDR3: TGTGCCAGTAGTGGGGGGGGGCGAGTTTACGAGCAGTACTTC. This chain connects TRBV19 to TRBJ2-7; weak D call: TRBD2 (7 bases). Germline V gene data show CDR1 as LNHDA and CDR2 as SQIVND (reference sequence). V was shortened by 5 bases and J by 4 bases, with 15 bases between the two germline ends. This CDR3 is 14 amino acids long.

This clone was recorded a few times. The chain has TRBV19 and TRBJ1-2, with no clear D. V was trimmed by 6 bases and J by 2 bases, leaving 10 bases between them. Germline V lookup: CDR1 LNHDA, CDR2 SQIVND (reference sequence). The CDR3 is 13 residues long. This CDR3 is CASRLDGNYGYTF. The CDR3 nucleotides read TGTGCCAGTAGATTGGACGGGAACTATGGCTACACCTTC.

The chain joins TRBV14 to TRBJ2-1; D is ambiguous. The CDR3 runs 12 residues. The V gene lost 4 bases and the J gene lost 10 bases, with 11 bases spanning the gap. Germline V gene sequence: CDR1 SGHDN, CDR2 FVKESK. The CDR3: CASSPTRREQFF. CDR3 DNA: TGTGCCAGCAGCCCGACTCGTAGAGAGCAGTTCTTC.

The chain employs TRBV18 and TRBJ2-1; D might be TRBD2 (6 bases). The CDR3 loop spans 17 amino acids. Germline CDR1 reads KGHSH; CDR2 reads LQKENI. Deletions cut 5 bases from V and 8 bases from J, with 25 bases between. The CDR3 loop is CASSSPPTSRHVYEQFF. CDR3 coding DNA: TGTGCCAGCTCATCGCCTCCAACTAGCCGTCACGTTTATGAGCAGTTCTTC.

The chain uses TRBV30 and TRBJ2-7; TRBD1 aligns across 7 bases. The V gene end was trimmed by 2 bases and the J gene end by 4 bases; junction bases not matched to a gene: 2. This CDR3 region has 12 residues. CDR1 GTSNPN and CDR2 SVGIG come from the germline V gene (reference sequence). The DNA of the CDR3 is TGTGCCTGGAGTAGGGGGCAGTACGAGCAGTACTTC. This translates into CAWSRGQYEQYF.

The chain employs TRBV5-6 and TRBJ2-5; D gene ambiguous. The CDR3 totals 13 residues. Trimming shortened V by 4 bases and J by 7 bases, and 14 bases separated the two germline ends. The germline CDR1 and CDR2 sequences are SGHDT and YYEEEE. The CDR3 DNA is TGTGCCAGCAGCCCCCCGTATTCCAGGACCCAGTACTTC. It translates to CASSPPYSRTQYF.